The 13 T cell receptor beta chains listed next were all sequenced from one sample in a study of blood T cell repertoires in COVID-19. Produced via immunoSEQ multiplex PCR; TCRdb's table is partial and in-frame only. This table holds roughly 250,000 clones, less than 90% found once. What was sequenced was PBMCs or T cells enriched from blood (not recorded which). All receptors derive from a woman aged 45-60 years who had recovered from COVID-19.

The chain's CDR3 is CASSQDQGLGFSPLHF. In DNA, the CDR3 is TGTGCCAGCAGCCAAGATCAGGGTTTAGGGTTTTCACCCCTCCACTTT. The chain combines TRBV14 with TRBJ1-6; tentatively, D is TRBD1 (5 bases). The germline V gene has CDR1 SGHDN and CDR2 FVKESK. The CDR3 is 16 amino acids. The germline V and J ends were trimmed by 0 bases and 9 bases, with 15 bases remaining between them.

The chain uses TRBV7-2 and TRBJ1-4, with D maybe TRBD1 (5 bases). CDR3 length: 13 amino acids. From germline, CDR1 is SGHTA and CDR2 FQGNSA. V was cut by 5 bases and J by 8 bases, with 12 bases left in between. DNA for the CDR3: TGTGCCAGCAGCCAAGCGCGGGGGGAAAAACTGTTTTTT. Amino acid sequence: CASSQARGEKLFF.

CDR3 DNA: TGTGCCAGCAGTTCGGCGGACACCAGGCGAGAGCAGTACTTC. It specifies CASSSADTRREQYF. The gene calls are TRBV27 and TRBJ2-7, with a weak D call TRBD1 (5 bases). CDR3 length: 14 amino acids. The germline gives CDR1 MNHEY, CDR2 SMNVEV (reference sequence). The V and J ends lost 4 bases and 7 bases respectively, with 17 bases between them.

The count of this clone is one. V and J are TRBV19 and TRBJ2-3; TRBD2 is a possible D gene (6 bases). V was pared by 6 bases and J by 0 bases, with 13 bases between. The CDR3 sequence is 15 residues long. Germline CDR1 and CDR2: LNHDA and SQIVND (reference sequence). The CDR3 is CASSRRGTSTDTQYF. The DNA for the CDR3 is TGTGCCAGTAGCCGACGGGGGACTAGCACAGATACGCAGTATTTT.

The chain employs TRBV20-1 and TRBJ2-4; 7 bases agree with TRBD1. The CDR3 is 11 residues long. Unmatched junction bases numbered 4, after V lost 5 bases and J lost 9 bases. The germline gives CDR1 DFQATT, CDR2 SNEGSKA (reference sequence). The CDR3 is CSAQQGSIQYF. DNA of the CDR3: TGCAGTGCTCAACAGGGGAGCATTCAGTACTTC.

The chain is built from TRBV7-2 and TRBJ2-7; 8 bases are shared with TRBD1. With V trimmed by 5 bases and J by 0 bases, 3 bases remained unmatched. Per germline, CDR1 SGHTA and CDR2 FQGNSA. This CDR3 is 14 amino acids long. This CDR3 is CASSPGGASYEQYF. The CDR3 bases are TGTGCCAGCAGCCCAGGGGGCGCCTCCTACGAGCAGTACTTC.

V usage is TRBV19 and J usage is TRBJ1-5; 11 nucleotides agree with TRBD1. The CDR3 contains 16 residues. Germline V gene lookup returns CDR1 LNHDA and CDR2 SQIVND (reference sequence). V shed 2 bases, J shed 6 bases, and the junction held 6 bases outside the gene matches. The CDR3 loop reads CASSIMDRGPGQPQHF. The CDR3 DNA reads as TGTGCCAGTAGTATAATGGACAGGGGGCCAGGTCAGCCCCAGCATTTT.

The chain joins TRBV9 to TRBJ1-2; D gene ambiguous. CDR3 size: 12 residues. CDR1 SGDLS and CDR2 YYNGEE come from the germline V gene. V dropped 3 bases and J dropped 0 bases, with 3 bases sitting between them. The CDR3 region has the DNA TGTGCCAGCAGCGGTACTAACTATGGCTACACCTTC. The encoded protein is CASSGTNYGYTF.

In DNA, the CDR3 is TGCGCCAGCAGCTCTACGGCAGCGGTTAGCGAGCAGTACTTC. This codes for CASSSTAAVSEQYF. The chain is built from TRBV5-1 and TRBJ2-7, with a tentative D call TRBD2 (5 bases). V shed 3 bases and J shed 6 bases, with 16 bases lying between them. CDR1 and CDR2 (germline): SGHRS, YFSETQ. This CDR3 spans 14 amino acids. Combining the CDR3 with reference TRBV5-1 and TRBJ2-7 gives the whole variable domain KAGVTQTPRYLIKTRGQQVTLSCSPISGHRSVSWYQQTPGQGLQFLFEYFSETQRNKGNFPGRFSGRQFSNSRSEMNVSTLELGDSALYLCASSSTAAVSEQYFGPGTRLTVT.

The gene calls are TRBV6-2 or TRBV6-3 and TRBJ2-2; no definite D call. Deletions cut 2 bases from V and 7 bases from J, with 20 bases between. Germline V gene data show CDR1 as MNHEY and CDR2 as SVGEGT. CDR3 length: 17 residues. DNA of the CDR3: TGTGCCAGCAGTTACAAGGTCGCTTCCTGGCGGAGCGGGGAGCTGTTTTTT. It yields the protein CASSYKVASWRSGELFF.

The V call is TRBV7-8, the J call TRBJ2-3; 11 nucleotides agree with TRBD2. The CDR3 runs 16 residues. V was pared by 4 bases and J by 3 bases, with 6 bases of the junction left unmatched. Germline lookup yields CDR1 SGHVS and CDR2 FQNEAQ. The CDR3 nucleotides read TGTGCCAGCAGCTCCGGGGTAGCGGGAGGGACAGATACGCAGTATTTT. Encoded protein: CASSSGVAGGTDTQYF.

CDR3 in amino acids: CASSGQGAYEKLFF. The CDR3 DNA reads TGTGCCAGCAGCGGACAGGGCGCTTATGAAAAACTGTTTTTT. This rearrangement joins TRBV2 to TRBJ1-4; TRBD1 matches 8 bases. J lost 6 bases, V lost 6 bases, and 6 bases had no gene match. Germline V gene sequence: CDR1 SNHLY, CDR2 FYNNEI. CDR3 length equals 14 residues. Drawing the rest from reference TRBV2 and TRBJ1-4, the complete variable domain is EPEVTQTPSHQVTQMGQEVILRCVPISNHLYFYWYRQILGQKVEFLVSFYNNEISEKSEIFDDQFSVERPDGSNFTLKIRSTKLEDSAMYFCASSGQGAYEKLFFGSGTQLSVL.

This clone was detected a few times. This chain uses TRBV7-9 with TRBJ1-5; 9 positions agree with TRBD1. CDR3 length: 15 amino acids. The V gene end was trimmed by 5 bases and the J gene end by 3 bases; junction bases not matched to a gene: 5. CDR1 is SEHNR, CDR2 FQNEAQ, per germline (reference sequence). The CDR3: CASSLGQGPNQPQHF. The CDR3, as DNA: TGTGCCAGCAGCCTGGGACAGGGCCCCAATCAGCCCCAGCATTTT.